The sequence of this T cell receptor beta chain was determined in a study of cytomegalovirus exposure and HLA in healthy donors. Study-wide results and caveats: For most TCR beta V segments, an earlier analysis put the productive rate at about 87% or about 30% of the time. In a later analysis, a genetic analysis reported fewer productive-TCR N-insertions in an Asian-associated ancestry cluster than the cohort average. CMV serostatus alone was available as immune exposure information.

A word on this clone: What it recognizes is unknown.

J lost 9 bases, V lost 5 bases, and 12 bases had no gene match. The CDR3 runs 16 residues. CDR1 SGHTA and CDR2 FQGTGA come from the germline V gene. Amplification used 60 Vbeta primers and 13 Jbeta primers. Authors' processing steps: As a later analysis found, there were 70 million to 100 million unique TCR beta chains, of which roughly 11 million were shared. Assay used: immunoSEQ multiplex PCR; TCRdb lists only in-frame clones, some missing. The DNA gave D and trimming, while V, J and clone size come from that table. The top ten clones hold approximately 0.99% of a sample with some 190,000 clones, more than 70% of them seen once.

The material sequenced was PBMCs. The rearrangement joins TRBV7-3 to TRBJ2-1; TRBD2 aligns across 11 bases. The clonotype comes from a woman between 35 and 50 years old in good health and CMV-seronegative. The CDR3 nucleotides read TGTGCCAGCAGCCGTATGCGACTAGCGGGGAATAGTGAGCAGTTCTTC. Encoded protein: CASSRMRLAGNSEQFF.